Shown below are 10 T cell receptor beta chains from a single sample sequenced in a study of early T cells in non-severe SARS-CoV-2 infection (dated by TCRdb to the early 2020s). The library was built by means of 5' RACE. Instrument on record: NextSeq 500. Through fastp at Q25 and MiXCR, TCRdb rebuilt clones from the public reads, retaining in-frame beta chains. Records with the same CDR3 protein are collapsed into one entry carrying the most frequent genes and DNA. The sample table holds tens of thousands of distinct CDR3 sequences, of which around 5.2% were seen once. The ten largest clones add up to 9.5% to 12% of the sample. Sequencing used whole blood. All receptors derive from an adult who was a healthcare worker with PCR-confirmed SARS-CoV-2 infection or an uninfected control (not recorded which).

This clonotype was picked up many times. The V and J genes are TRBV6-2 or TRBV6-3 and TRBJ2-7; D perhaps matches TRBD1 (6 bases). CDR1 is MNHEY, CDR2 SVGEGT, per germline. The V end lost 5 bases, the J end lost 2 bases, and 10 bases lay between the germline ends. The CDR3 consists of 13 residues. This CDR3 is CASSLQGPYEQYV. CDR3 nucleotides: TGTGCCAGCAGTCTACAGGGTCCCTACGAGCAGTACGTC.

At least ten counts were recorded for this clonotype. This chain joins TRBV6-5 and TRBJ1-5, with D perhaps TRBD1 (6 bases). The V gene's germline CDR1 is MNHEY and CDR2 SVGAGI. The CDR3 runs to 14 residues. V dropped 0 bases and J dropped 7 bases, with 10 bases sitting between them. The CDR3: CASSYSQGRQPQHF. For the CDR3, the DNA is TGTGCCAGCAGTTACTCACAGGGACGGCAGCCCCAGCATTTT.

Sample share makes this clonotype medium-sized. CDR3 bases: TGTGCCAGCAGCTTAGGCGATGAGCAGTTCTTC. It specifies CASSLGDEQFF. The chain employs TRBV7-2 and TRBJ2-1; D not certain. Trimming stripped 1 base from V and 8 bases from J, with 3 bases between. The CDR3 covers 11 residues. The germline V gene encodes CDR1 SGHTA and CDR2 FQGNSA.

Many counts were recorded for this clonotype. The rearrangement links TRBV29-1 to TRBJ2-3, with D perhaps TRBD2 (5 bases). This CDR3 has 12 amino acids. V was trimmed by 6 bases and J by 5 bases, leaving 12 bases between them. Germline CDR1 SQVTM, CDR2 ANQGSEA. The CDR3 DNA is TGCAGCGTCGAGGTGACTAAAGATACGCAGTATTTT. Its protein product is CSVEVTKDTQYF.

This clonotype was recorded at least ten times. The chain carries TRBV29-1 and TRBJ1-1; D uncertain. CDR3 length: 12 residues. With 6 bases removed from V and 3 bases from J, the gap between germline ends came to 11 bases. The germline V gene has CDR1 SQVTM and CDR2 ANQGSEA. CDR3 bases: TGCAGCGTCACAGCTTGGGACACTGAAGCTTTCTTT. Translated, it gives CSVTAWDTEAFF.

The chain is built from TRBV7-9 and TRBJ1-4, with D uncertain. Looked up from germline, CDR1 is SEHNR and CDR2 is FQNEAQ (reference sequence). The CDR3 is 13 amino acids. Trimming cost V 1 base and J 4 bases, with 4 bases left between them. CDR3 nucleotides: TGTGCCAGCAGCTTAGGACTTAATGAAAAACTGTTTTTT. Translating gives CASSLGLNEKLFF.

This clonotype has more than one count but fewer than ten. The CDR3 DNA follows: TGCGCCAGCAGTGAGGCGGGAGCTAACTATGGCTACACCTTC. It is translated as CASSEAGANYGYTF. V is TRBV5-1 and J is TRBJ1-2; D remains ambiguous. From germline, CDR1 is SGHRS and CDR2 YFSETQ. The germline V and J ends were trimmed by 5 bases and 0 bases, with 11 bases remaining between them. This CDR3 has 14 residues.

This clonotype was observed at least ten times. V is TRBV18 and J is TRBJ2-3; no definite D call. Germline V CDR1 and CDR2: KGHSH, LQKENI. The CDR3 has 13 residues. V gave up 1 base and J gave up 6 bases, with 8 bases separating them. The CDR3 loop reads CASSPQGSDTQYF. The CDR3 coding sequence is TGTGCCAGCTCACCACAAGGGTCGGATACGCAGTATTTT.

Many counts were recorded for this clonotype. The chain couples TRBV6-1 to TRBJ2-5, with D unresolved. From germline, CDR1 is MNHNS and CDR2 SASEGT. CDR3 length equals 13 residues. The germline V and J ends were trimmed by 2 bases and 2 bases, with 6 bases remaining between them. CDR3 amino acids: CASSEWPQETQYF. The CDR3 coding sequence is TGTGCCAGCAGTGAATGGCCACAAGAGACCCAGTACTTC.

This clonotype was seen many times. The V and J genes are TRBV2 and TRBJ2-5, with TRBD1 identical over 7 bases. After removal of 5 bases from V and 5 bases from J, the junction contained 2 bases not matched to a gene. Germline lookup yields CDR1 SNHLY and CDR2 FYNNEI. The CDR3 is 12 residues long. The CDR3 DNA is TGTGCCAGCAGTTTGGGACAGGAGACCCAGTACTTC. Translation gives CASSLGQETQYF.